This T cell receptor beta chain comes out of a study of shared clonotypes between healthy human individuals. Study results and limitations: Naive subsets tended to show greater estimated richness than memory subsets.

Using immunoSEQ multiplex PCR, the repertoire was profiled, and TCRdb retains in-frame clones only, with some absent. The sample consists of roughly 1.4 million clones, 98% of them appearing once. Worth noting for this clone: Its antigen is not known.

The CDR3 contains 11 residues. CDR1 is ENHRY, CDR2 SYGVKD, per germline. V gave up 6 bases and J gave up 7 bases, with 7 bases separating them. Sequenced: naive CD4+ T cells sorted from blood. Subset noted: CD45RA+ positively selected. The source of this sequence is a man aged 25-45 years in good health. The chain employs TRBV10-3 and TRBJ2-1, with D uncertain. CDR3 in amino acids: CAISGQNEQFF. Here the CDR3 DNA reads TGTGCCATCAGCGGCCAAAATGAGCAGTTCTTC.